This is a list of T cell receptor beta chains from one sample in a study of OX40 agonist ivuxolimab in advanced cancers. TCRdb keeps only in-frame clones here, not all; method: immunoSEQ multiplex PCR. The repertoire holds 60,000 or so clones, with approximately 86% as singletons. The sequencing here drew on CD4+ or CD8+ T cells sorted from blood, taken in a trial of the OX40 agonist ivuxolimab. The receptors derive from an adult with an advanced solid tumor such as melanoma, head and neck, liver or kidney cancer. Each CDR3 is given without its conserved first and last residue. Rows may omit the clone size; those that give it use once, few, many or a size class.

V,size,CDR3
TRBV28,-,ASRKVAGDSYEQY
TRBV5-1,-,ASSLQAISYEQY
TRBV6-1,-,ASSEWPTYNEQF
TRBV5-1,once,ASSPSEAGDRADTQY
TRBV15,-,ATSRDFMTSGNPDTQY
TRBV19,-,ASSIAVGYEQY
TRBV13,-,ASSLGPTRGPDYNSPLH
TRBV28,-,ASSFGQGVQPQH
TRBV13,-,ASSLGGGAEETQY
TRBV25-1,-,ASSELDRGDLKAF
TRBV13,-,ASSSRTSGQETQY
TRBV27,once,ASSRGPNEQF
TRBV6-6,once,ASSPQGGGTEAF
TRBV27,-,ASSFGGHEQF
TRBV4-1,-,ASSQWGTGVSNQPQH
TRBV14,-,ASSPDHPTEAF
TRBV5-1,-,ASSLGSWNTEAF
TRBV18,once,ASSPLSNTEAF
TRBV5-1,-,ASSLWTSGGYNEQF
TRBV27,-,ASSFFLGRALTGELF
TRBV10-3,once,AISEGGSWNQPQH
TRBV25-1,-,ASSEGPGGYT
TRBV30,-,AWSGQYNEQF
TRBV7-6,few,ASSLSGAGMTEAF
TRBV7-8,-,ASSVTTSSYNEQF
TRBV29-1,-,SVERALTGELF
TRBV29-1,-,SVALSGSWEQY
TRBV7-6,-,ASSILTSGGEQF
TRBV11-1,-,ASSSTGDMNTEAF
TRBV5-1,-,ASRTSGAYNEQF
TRBV27,-,ASTSKGIAYEQY
TRBV7-6,once,ASSPVGRDYGYT
TRBV27,-,ASSPVTLTGGYT
TRBV27,-,ASSPFIAGGYTGELF
TRBV6-5,once,ASRRGTSGVNEQF
TRBV7-9,-,ASSSPGQGYEQY